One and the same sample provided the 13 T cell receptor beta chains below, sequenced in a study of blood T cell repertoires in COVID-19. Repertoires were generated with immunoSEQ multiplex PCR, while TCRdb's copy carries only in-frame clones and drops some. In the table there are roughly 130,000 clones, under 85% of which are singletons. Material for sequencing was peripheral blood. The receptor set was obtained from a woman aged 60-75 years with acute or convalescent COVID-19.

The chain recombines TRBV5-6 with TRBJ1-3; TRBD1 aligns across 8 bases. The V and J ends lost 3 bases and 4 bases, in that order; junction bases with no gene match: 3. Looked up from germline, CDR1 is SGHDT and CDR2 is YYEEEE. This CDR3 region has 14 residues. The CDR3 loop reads CASSYRTGGNTIYF. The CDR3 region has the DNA TGTGCCAGCAGCTACCGGACAGGGGGAAACACCATATATTTT.

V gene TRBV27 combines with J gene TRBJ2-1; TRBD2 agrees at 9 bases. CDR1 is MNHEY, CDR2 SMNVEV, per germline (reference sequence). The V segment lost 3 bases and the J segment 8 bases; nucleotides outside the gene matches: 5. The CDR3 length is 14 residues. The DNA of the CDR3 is TGTGCCAGCAGTTTGTCTAGCGGGGTGGATGAGCAGTTCTTC. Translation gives CASSLSSGVDEQFF.

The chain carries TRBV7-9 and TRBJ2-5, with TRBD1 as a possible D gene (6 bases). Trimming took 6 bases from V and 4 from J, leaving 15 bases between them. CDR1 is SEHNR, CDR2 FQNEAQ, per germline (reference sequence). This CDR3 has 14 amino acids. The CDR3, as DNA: TGTGCCAGCAGTCCCCAGGGGATGAGAGAGACCCAGTACTTC. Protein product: CASSPQGMRETQYF.

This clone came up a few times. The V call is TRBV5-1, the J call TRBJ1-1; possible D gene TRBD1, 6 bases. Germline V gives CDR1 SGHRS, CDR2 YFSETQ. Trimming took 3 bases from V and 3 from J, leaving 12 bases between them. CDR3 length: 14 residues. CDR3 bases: TGCGCCAGCAGCTCGGAACCAGGGGACACTGAAGCTTTCTTT. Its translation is CASSSEPGDTEAFF.

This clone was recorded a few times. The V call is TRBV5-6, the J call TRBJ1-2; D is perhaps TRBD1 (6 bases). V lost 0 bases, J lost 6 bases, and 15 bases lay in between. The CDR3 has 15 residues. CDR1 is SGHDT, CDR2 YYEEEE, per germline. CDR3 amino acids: CASSLDPGAKDGYTF. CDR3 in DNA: TGTGCCAGCAGCTTGGACCCAGGGGCTAAGGATGGCTACACCTTC.

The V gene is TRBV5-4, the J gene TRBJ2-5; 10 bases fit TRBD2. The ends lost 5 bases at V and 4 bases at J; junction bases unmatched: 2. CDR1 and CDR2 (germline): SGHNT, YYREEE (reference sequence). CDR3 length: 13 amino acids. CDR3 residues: CASSWTSGETQYF. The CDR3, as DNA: TGTGCCAGCAGTTGGACTAGCGGAGAGACCCAGTACTTC.

The CDR3 here is CASSSGQQSNTGELFF. The CDR3 DNA reads as TGTGCCAGCAGCTCGGGACAGCAATCGAACACCGGGGAGCTGTTTTTT. This rearrangement joins TRBV5-8 to TRBJ2-2; 7 bases map to TRBD1. The V gene end was trimmed by 3 bases and the J gene end by 0 bases; junction bases not matched to a gene: 5. The germline V gene encodes CDR1 SGHTS and CDR2 YDEGEE. CDR3 length: 16 amino acids.

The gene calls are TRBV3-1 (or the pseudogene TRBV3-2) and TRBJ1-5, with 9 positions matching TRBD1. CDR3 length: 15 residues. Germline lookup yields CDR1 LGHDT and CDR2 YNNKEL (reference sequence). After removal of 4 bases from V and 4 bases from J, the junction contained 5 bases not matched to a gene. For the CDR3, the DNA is TGTGCCAGCAGCCCGAGGACAGGGGAGAATCAGCCCCAGCATTTT. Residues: CASSPRTGENQPQHF.

The CDR3 DNA reads as TGTGCCAGCAGCTTCCTTTCTAGAGATATGAACACTGAAGCTTTCTTT. Protein: CASSFLSRDMNTEAFF. The chain has TRBV7-3 and TRBJ1-1; D is undetermined. Germline CDR1 is SGHTA and CDR2 is FQGTGA. This CDR3 spans 16 amino acids. V was clipped by 3 bases and J by 0 bases, with 14 bases between them.

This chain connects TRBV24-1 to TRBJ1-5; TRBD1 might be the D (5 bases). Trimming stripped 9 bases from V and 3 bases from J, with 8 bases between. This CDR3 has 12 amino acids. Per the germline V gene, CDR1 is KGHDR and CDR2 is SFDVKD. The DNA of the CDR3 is TGTGCCACCTCCAGGGACAATCAGCCCCAGCATTTT. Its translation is CATSRDNQPQHF.

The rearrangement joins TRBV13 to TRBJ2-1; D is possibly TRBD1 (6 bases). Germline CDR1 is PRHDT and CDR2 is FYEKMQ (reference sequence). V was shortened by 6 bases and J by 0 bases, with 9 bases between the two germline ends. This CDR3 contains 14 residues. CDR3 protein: CASRTGSSYNEQFF. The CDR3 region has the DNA TGTGCCAGCAGAACAGGGAGCTCCTACAATGAGCAGTTCTTC.

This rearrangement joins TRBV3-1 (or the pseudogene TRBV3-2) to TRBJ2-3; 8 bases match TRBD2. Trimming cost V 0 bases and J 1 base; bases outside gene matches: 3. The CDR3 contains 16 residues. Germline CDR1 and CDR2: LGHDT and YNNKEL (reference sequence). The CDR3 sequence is CASSQDRRGGTDTQYF. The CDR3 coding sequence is TGTGCCAGCAGCCAAGATCGGCGGGGGGGCACAGATACGCAGTATTTT.

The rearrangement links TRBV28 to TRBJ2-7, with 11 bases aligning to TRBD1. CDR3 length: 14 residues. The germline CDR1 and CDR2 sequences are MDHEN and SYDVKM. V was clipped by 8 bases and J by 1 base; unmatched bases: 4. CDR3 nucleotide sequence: TGTGCCAGCTATGGGACAGGGGGATCCTACGAGCAGTACTTC. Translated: CASYGTGGSYEQYF.